This entry is about one TCR beta chain. The method was immunoSEQ multiplex PCR; TCRdb's version includes in-frame clones alone and lacks a portion of them. The sample has approximately 150,000 clones; roughly 89% are singletons. V shed 1 base and J shed 0 bases, with 10 bases lying between them. CDR3 length: 16 amino acids. In germline, CDR1 is PRHDT, CDR2 FYEKMQ (reference sequence). This sample was taken from a study of control samples from healthy donors and cancer patients. This clonotype was sampled from a young man in good health. The chain combines TRBV13 with TRBJ2-1; the D gene is possibly TRBD2 (5 bases). The sequencing sample was made of blood. CDR3 amino acids: CASSLEEASSYNEQFF. DNA for the CDR3: TGTGCCAGCAGCTTAGAGGAGGCGAGCTCCTACAATGAGCAGTTCTTC.